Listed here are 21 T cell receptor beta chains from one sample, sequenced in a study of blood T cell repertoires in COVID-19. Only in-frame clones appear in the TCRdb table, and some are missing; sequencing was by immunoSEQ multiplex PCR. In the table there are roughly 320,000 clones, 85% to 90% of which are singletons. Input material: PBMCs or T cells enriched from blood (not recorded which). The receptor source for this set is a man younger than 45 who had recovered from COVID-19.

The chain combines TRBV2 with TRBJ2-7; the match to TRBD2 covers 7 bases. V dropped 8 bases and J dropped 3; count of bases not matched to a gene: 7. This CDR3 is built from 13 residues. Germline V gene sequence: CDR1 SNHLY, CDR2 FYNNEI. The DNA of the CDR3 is TGTGCCAGCCTAGAACGGGAGGACTACGAGCAGTACTTC. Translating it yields CASLEREDYEQYF.

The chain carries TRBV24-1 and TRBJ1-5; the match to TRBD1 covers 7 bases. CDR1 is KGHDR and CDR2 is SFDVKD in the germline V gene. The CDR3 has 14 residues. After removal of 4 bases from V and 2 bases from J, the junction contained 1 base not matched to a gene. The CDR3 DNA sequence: TGTGCCACCAGTGACGGACAGGGCAATCAGCCCCAGCATTTT. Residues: CATSDGQGNQPQHF.

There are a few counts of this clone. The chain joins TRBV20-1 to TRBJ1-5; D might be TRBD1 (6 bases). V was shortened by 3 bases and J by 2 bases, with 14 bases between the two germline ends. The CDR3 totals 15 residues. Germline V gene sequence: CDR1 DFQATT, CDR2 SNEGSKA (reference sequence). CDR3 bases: TGCAGTGCTAGTGAACAGGGAGGGCGCAATCAGCCCCAGCATTTT. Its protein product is CSASEQGGRNQPQHF.

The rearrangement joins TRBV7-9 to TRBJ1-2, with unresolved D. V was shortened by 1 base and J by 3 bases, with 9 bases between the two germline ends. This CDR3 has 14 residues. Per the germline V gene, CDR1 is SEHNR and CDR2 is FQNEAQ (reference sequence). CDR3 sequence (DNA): TGTGCCAGCAGCTTAGTTCTGCAGGACTATGGCTACACCTTC. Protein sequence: CASSLVLQDYGYTF.

CDR3 in amino acids: CASSRSGRQGRSTEAFF. Here the CDR3 DNA reads TGTGCCAGCAGCCGCTCTGGGCGGCAGGGTCGGAGCACTGAAGCTTTCTTT. The V call is TRBV2, the J call TRBJ1-1; TRBD1 is a possible D gene (5 bases). Germline V gives CDR1 SNHLY, CDR2 FYNNEI. Trimming removed 6 bases at V and 4 bases at J, with 24 bases between. CDR3 size: 17 residues.

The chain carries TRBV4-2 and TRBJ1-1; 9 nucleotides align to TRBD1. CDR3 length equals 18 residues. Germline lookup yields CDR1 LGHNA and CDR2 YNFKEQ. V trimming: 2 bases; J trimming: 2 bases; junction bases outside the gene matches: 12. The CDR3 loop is CASSQSRDRAEENTEAFF. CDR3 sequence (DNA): TGTGCCAGCAGCCAATCTCGGGACAGGGCCGAAGAAAACACTGAAGCTTTCTTT.

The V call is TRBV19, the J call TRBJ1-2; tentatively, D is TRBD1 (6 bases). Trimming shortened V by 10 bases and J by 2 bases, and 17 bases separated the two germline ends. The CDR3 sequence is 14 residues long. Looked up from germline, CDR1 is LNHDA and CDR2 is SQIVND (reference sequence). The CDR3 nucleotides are TGTGCCACCCTGATGGGGGGGCGCAACTATGGCTACACCTTC. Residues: CATLMGGRNYGYTF.

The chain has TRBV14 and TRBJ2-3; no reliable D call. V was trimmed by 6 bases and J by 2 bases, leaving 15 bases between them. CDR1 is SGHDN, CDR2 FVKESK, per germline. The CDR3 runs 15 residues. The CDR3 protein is CASSTGPGPTDTQYF. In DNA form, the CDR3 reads TGTGCCAGCAGTACTGGCCCAGGCCCCACAGATACGCAGTATTTT.

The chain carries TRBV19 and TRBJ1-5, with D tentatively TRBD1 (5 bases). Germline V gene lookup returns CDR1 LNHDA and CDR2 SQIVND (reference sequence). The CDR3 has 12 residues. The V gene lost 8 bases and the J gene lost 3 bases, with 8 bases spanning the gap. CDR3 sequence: CASGRDNQPQHF. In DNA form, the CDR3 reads TGTGCCAGTGGCAGGGACAATCAGCCCCAGCATTTT.

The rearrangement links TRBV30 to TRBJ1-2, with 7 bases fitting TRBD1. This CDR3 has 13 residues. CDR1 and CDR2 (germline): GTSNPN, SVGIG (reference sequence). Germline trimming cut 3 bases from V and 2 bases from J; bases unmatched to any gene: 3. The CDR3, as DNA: TGTGCCTGGAGGGACAGGTGGAACTATGGCTACACCTTC. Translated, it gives CAWRDRWNYGYTF.

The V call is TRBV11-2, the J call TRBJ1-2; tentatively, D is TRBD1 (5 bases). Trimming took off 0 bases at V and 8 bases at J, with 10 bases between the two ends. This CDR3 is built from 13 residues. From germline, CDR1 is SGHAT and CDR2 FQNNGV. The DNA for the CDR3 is TGTGCCAGCAGCTTAGACAGGGTCGGAGGCTACACCTTC. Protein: CASSLDRVGGYTF.

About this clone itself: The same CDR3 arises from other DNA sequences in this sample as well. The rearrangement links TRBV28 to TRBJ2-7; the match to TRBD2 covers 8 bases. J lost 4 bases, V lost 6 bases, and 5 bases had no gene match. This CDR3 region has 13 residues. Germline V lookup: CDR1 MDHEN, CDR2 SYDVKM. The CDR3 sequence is CASSSGGLYEQYF. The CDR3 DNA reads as TGTGCCAGCAGCAGCGGGGGACTATACGAGCAGTACTTC.

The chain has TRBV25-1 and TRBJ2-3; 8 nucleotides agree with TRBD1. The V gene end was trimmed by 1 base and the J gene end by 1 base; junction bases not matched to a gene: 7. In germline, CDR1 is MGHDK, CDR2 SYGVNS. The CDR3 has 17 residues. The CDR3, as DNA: TGTGCCAGCAGTGAATCGGGCCCGACAGGGGGCACAGATACGCAGTATTTT. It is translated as CASSESGPTGGTDTQYF. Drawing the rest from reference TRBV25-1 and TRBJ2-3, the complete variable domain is EADIYQTPRYLVIGTGKKITLECSQTMGHDKMYWYQQDPGMELHLIHYSYGVNSTEKGDLSSESTVSRIRTEHFPLTLESARPSHTSQYLCASSESGPTGGTDTQYFGPGTRLTVL.

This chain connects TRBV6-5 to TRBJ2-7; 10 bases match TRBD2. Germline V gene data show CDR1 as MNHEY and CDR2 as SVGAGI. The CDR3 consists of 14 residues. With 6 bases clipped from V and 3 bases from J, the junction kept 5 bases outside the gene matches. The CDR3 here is CASSPLAGVYEQYF. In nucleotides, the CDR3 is TGTGCCAGCAGCCCCCTAGCGGGGGTCTACGAGCAGTACTTC.

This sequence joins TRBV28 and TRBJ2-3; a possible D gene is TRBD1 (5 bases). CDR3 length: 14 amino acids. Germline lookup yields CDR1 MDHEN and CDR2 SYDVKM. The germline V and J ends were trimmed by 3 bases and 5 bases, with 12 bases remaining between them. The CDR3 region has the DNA TGTGCCAGCAGTTTCCCCCGTAGGGGAGATACGCAGTATTTT. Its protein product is CASSFPRRGDTQYF.

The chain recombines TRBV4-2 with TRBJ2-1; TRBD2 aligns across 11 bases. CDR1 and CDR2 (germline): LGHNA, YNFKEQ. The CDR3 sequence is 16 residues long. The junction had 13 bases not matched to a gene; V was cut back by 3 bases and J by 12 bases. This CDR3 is CASSQIAGGTPLGQFF. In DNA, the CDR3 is TGTGCCAGCAGCCAGATAGCGGGGGGGACTCCTTTAGGGCAGTTCTTC.

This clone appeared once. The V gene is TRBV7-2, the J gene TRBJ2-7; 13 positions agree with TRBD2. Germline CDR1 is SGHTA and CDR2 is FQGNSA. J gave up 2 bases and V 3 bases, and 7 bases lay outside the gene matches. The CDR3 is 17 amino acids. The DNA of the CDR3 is TGTGCCAGCAGCTTGCAAGGACTAGCGGGAGACCCCTACGAGCAGTACTTC. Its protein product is CASSLQGLAGDPYEQYF.

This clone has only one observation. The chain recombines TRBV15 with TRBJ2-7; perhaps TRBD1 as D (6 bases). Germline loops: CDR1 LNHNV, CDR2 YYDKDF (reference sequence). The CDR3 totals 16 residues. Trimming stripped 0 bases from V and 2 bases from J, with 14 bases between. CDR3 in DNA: TGTGCCACCAGCAGAGAGGTCGGACAGTTTCCCTACGAGCAGTACTTC. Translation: CATSREVGQFPYEQYF.

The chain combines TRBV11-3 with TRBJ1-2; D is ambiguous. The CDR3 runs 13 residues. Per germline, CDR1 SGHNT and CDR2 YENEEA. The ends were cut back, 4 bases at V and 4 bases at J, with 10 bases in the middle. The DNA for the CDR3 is TGTGCCAGCAGCTCCGAACGCGCCTATGGCTACACCTTC. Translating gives CASSSERAYGYTF. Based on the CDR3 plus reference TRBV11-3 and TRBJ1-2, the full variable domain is EAGVVQSPRYKIIEKKQPVAFWCNPISGHNTLYWYLQNLGQGPELLIRYENEEAVDDSQLPKDRFSAERLKGVDSTLKIQPAELGDSAVYLCASSSERAYGYTFGSGTRLTVV.

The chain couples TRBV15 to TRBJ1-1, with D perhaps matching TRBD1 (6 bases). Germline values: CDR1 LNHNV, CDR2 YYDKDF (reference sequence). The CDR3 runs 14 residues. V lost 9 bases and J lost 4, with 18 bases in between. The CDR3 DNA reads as TGTGCCACGCGGGGGCATAGAGTGGGCACTGAAGCTTTCTTT. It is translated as CATRGHRVGTEAFF.

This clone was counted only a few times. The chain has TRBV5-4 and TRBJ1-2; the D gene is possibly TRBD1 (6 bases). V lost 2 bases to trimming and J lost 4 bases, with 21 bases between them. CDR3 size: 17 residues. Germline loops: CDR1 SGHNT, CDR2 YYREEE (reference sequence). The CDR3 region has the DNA TGTGCCAGCAGCTTCGGGGGGGCAACCGGGCAGGGCTATGGCTACACCTTC. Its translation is CASSFGGATGQGYGYTF.